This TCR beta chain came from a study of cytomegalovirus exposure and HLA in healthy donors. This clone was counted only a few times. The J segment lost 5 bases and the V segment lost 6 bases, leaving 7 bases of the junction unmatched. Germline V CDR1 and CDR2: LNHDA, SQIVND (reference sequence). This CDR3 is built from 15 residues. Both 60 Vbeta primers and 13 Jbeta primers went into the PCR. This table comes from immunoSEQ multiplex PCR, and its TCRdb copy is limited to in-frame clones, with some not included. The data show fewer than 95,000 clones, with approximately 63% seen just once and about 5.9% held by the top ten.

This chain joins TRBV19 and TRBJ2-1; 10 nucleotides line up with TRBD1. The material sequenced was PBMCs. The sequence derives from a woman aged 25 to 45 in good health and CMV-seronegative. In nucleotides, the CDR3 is TGTGCCAGTAGGGAGGACAGGGGGAGGAACAATGAGCAGTTCTTC. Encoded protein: CASREDRGRNNEQFF.